This T cell receptor beta chain appears in the sequencing data of a study of blood T cell repertoires in COVID-19. The V and J ends lost 7 bases and 7 bases, in that order; junction bases with no gene match: 3. CDR3 length: 13 residues. Germline V lookup: CDR1 ENHRY, CDR2 SYGVKD. This table comes from immunoSEQ multiplex PCR, and its TCRdb copy is limited to in-frame clones, with some not included. The table records 110,000 or so clones, 70% to 80% of them present only once. The sequence came from a man in his 70s with acute or convalescent COVID-19. This sequence joins TRBV10-3 and TRBJ2-7, with TRBD2 matching 14 bases. Input material: peripheral blood. The CDR3 protein is CAIKGLAGEEQYF. The CDR3 DNA follows: TGTGCCATCAAGGGACTAGCGGGAGAGGAGCAGTACTTC.